This is a list of T cell receptor beta chains from one sample in a study of CD8 T cells in Susac syndrome. One entry per CDR3 protein, called by TCRdb with MiXCR from the immunoSEQ multiplex PCR reads. The sample records 150,000 to 200,000 distinct CDR3 sequences, 94% being singletons. The material sequenced was CD4+ T cells from PBMCs. Receptors originate from a human donor with multiple sclerosis. CDR3s include the opening cysteine and the closing phenylalanine or tryptophan. Fields, in order: clone size, D gene, V gene, J gene, CDR3 DNA, CDR3 protein. A D gene is named only where the DNA matches it firmly. Expanded clones get a size class; other rows say once, few or many, or leave the size out.

NA	NA	TRBV20-1	TRBJ2-1	TGCAGTGCTCAGGGGTCGAATGAGCAGTTCTTC	CSAQGSNEQFF
NA	NA	TRBV6-5	TRBJ2-7	TGTGCCAGCACCCTCGACAGGACCCACGAGCAGTACTTC	CASTLDRTHEQYF
NA	NA	TRBV20-1	TRBJ2-1	TGCAGTGCTAAGGGCGCTAGCCGATACAATGAGCAGTTCTTC	CSAKGASRYNEQFF
NA	NA	TRBV4-2	TRBJ2-3	TGTGCCAGCAGCCAAGATACCGACAGTCTTTCCGATACGCAGTATTTT	CASSQDTDSLSDTQYF
NA	NA	TRBV7-9	TRBJ1-1	TGTGCCAGCAGCTCCCAGTATAAGAACACTGAAGCTTTCTTT	CASSSQYKNTEAFF
NA	NA	TRBV5-1	TRBJ2-7	TGCGCCAGCAGCTTGGGCGGACAGATCTACGAGCAGTACTTC	CASSLGGQIYEQYF
NA	NA	TRBV28	TRBJ1-2	TGTGCCAGCAGTCCGGGAATCGGGGGAGGCTACACCTTC	CASSPGIGGGYTF
NA	TRBD2	TRBV29-1	TRBJ2-3	TGCAGCGTTGGGGAAAGCGGGAGTGGCTCAGATACGCAGTATTTT	CSVGESGSGSDTQYF
NA	NA	TRBV2	TRBJ1-2	TGTGCCAGCAGCCTATCAGCTGGGGATGGCTACACCTTC	CASSLSAGDGYTF
once	TRBD2	TRBV3-1	TRBJ2-7	TGTGCCAGCAGCCCAGCGGGAGATTGGGGCTCCTACGAGCAGTACTTC	CASSPAGDWGSYEQYF
NA	NA	TRBV2	TRBJ2-1	TGTGCCAGCAGTGATGTATACAATGAGCAGTTCTTC	CASSDVYNEQFF
NA	TRBD1	TRBV6-5	TRBJ1-4	TGTGCCAGCAGACCCCGACAGGGAGGAAAACTGTTTTTT	CASRPRQGGKLFF
NA	NA	TRBV24-1	TRBJ2-2	NA	CATSEKTGGGTPGSCFF
NA	NA	TRBV3-1	TRBJ1-4	TGTGCCAGCAGCCAAGGCAGTACAACTAATGAAAAACTGTTTTTT	CASSQGSTTNEKLFF
NA	NA	TRBV6-2/TRBV6-3	TRBJ2-7	TGTGCCAGCAGTTCCTTCCCCACCTACGAGCAGTACTTC	CASSSFPTYEQYF
NA	NA	TRBV29-1	TRBJ1-5	TGCAGCGTTTTATCGGGAAATCAGCCCCAGCATTTT	CSVLSGNQPQHF
NA	TRBD2	TRBV11-2	TRBJ2-1	TGTGCCAGCAGCTTTCCCCTAGCGGGCGGATACAATGAGCAGTTCTTC	CASSFPLAGGYNEQFF
NA	TRBD1	TRBV7-9	TRBJ2-3	TGTGCCAGCAGCCCGACAGGGGGCACAGATACGCAGTATTTT	CASSPTGGTDTQYF
NA	NA	TRBV15	TRBJ1-4	TGTGCCACCAGCAGTTTACGGTCCGGCGGAAAACTGTTTTTT	CATSSLRSGGKLFF
NA	TRBD2	TRBV29-1	TRBJ2-1	TGCAGCGTTGAGGGGACAGGGAGGACTAGCGGGGCCTACAATGAGCAGTTCTTC	CSVEGTGRTSGAYNEQFF
NA	NA	TRBV4-2	TRBJ1-5	TGTGCCAGCAGCCAGGAAGCGGGACTCCCGAAAGGGCCCCAGCATTTT	CASSQEAGLPKGPQHF
NA	NA	TRBV5-6	TRBJ1-1	TGTGCCAGCAGCTTGGCCATTATAGGCGGCCCCCAGGCTTTCTTT	CASSLAIIGGPQAFF